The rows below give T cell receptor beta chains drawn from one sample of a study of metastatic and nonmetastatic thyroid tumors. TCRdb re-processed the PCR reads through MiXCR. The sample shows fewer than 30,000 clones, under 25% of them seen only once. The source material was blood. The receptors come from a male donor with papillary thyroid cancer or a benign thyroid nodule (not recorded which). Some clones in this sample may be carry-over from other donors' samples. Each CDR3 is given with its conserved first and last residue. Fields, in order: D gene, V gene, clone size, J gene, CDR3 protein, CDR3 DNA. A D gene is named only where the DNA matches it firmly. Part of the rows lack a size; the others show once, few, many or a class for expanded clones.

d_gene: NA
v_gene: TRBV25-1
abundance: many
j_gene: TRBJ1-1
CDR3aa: CASSPGGFRAFF
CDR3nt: TGTGCCAGCAGTCCGGGGGGCTTTCGAGCTTTCTTT

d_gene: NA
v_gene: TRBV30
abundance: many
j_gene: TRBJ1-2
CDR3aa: CAWSSGGYTF
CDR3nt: TGTGCCTGGAGTTCAGGGGGCTACACCTTC

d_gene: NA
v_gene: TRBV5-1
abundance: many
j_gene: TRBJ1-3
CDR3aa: CASSLAPDSGNTIYF
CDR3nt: TGCGCCAGCAGCTTGGCCCCGGATTCTGGAAACACCATATATTTT

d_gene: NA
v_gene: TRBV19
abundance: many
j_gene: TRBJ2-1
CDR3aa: CASRATPVSEQFF
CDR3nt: TGTGCCAGTAGAGCCACTCCCGTCAGTGAGCAGTTCTTC

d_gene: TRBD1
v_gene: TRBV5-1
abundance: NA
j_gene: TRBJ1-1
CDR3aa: CASSLEGGTDTEAFF
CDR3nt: TGCGCCAGTAGCTTGGAAGGGGGCACGGACACTGAAGCTTTCTTT

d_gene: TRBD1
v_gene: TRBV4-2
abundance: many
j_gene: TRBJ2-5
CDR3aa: CASSQEGQGGETQYF
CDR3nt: TGTGCCAGCAGCCAAGAGGGACAGGGCGGGGAGACCCAGTACTTC

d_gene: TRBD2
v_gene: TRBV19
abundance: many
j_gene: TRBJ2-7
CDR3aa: CASTSDSGVPSYEQYF
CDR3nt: TGTGCCAGTACCTCCGATAGCGGGGTCCCTTCCTACGAGCAGTACTTC

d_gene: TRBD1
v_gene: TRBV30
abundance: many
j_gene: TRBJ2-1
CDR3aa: CAWSGGTGDRNEQFF
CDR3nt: TGTGCCTGGAGTGGGGGGACAGGGGACAGAAATGAGCAGTTCTTC

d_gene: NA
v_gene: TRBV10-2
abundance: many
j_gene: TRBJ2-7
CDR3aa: CASSDSGRTTYEQYF
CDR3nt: TGCGCCAGCAGTGACTCTGGCAGGACGACCTACGAGCAGTACTTC

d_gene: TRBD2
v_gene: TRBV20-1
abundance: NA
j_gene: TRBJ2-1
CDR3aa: CSASEPTAGGTYYNEQFF
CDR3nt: TGCAGTGCTAGTGAGCCCACCGCGGGAGGAACATACTACAATGAGCAGTTCTTC

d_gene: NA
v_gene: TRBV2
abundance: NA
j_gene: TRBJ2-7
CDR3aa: CASSEGTLTLRQYF
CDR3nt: TGTGCCAGCAGTGAGGGGACTTTGACCCTGAGGCAGTACTTC

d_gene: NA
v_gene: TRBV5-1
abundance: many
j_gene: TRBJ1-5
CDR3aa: CASSPWPSVNQPQHF
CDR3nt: TGCGCCAGCAGCCCGTGGCCCAGTGTCAATCAGCCCCAGCATTTT

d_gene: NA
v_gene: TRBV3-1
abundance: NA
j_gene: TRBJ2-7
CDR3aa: CASSQGTLGEQYF
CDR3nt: TGTGCCAGCAGCCAAGGTACATTGGGCGAGCAGTACTTC

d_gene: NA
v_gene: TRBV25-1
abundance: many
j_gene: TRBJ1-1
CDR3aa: CASSELGAFTEAFF
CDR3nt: TGTGCCAGCAGTGAATTGGGGGCCTTCACTGAAGCTTTCTTT

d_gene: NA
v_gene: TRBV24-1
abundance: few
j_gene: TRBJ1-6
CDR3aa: CATSDLVSYNSPLHF
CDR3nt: TGTGCCACCAGTGATTTAGTAAGTTATAATTCACCCCTCCACTTT

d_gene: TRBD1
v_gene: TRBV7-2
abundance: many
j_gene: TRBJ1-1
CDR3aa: CASTQDRVNTEAFF
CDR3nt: TGTGCCAGCACCCAGGACAGGGTGAACACTGAAGCTTTCTTT

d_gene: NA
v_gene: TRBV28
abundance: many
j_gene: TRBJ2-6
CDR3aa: CASIPNLGAGANVLTF
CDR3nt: TGTGCCAGCATTCCGAACCTCGGGGCTGGGGCCAACGTCCTGACTTTC

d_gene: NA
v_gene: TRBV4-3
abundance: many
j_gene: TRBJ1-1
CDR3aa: CASSQDKAGPLEAFF
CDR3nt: TGCGCCAGCAGCCAAGATAAGGCTGGGCCACTTGAAGCTTTCTTT

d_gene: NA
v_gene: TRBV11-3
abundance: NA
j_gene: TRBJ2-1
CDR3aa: CASSPPTAGDEQFF
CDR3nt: TGTGCCAGCAGCCCGCCGACAGCGGGTGATGAGCAGTTCTTC

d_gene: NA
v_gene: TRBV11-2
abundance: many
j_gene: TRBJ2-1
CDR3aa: CASSLDFAVNNEQFF
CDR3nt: TGTGCCAGCAGCTTAGATTTTGCGGTAAACAATGAGCAGTTCTTC

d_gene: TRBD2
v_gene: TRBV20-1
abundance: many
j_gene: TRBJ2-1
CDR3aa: CSARQIIRRGRTIDNEQFF
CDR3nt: TGCAGTGCTAGACAAATAATACGCCGCGGGAGAACGATTGACAATGAGCAGTTCTTC

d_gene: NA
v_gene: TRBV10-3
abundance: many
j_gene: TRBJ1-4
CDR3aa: CASHSSTNEKLFF
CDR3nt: TGTGCCTCCCACAGCTCAACTAATGAAAAACTGTTTTTT

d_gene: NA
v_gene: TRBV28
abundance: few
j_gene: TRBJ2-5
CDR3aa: CASSFFSSSQYF
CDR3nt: TGTGCCAGCAGTTTTTTTTCGTCGTCCCAGTACTTC

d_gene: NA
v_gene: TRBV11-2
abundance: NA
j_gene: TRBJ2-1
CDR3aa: CVSSLVGSTYIEQFF
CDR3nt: TGTGTCAGCAGCTTAGTAGGCAGTACCTACATTGAGCAGTTCTTC

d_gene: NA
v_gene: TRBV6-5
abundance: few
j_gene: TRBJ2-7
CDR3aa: CASSYSPTEQYF
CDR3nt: TGTGCCAGCAGTTATTCCCCGACCGAGCAGTACTTC

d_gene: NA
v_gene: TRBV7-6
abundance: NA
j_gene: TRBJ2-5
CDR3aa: CASSLGVVWWETQYF
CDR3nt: TGTGCCAGCAGCTTAGGCGTGGTATGGTGGGAGACCCAGTACTTC

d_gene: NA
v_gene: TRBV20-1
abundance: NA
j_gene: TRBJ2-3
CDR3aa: CSAPGSTDTQYF
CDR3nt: TGCAGTGCTCCGGGGAGCACAGATACGCAGTATTTT

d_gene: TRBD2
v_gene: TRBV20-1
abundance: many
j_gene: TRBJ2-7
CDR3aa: CSAKSWGGTSVQYF
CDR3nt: TGCAGTGCTAAATCCTGGGGGGGGACTAGCGTTCAGTACTTC

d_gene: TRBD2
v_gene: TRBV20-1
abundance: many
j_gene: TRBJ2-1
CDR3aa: CSARRPVERGKNEQFF
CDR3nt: TGCAGTGCTAGACGCCCTGTGGAGCGGGGGAAGAATGAGCAGTTCTTC

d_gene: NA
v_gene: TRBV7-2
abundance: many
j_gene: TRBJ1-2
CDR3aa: CASSLNRDGYTF
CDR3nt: TGTGCCAGCAGCCTCAACAGGGACGGCTACACCTTC

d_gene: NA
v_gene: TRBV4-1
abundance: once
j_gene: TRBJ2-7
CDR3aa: CASSLHGRNYEQYF
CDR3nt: TGCGCCAGCAGCCTCCACGGACGGAACTACGAGCAGTACTTC

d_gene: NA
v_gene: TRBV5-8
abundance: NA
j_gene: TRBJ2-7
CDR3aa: CASSRTEYEQYF
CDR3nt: TGTGCCAGCAGCCGGACAGAATACGAGCAGTACTTC

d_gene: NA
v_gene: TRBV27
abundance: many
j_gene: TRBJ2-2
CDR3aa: CASSLEVGAGELFF
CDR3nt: TGTGCCAGCAGCCTGGAGGTGGGGGCCGGGGAGCTGTTTTTT

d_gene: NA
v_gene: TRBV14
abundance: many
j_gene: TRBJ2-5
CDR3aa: CASSQHGGVETQYF
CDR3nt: TGTGCCAGCAGCCAGCATGGAGGGGTTGAGACCCAGTACTTC

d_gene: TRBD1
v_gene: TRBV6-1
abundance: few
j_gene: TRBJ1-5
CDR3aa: CASSPGQGTPQPRHF
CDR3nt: TGTGCCAGCAGTCCTGGACAGGGGACGCCTCAGCCCCGGCATTTT

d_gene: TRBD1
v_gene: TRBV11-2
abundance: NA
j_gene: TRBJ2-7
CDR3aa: CASSSGGEGTEGEQYF
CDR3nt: TGTGCCAGCAGCTCGGGTGGAGAGGGGACAGAGGGCGAGCAGTACTTC

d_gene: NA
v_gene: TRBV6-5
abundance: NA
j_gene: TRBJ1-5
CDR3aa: CASSLWEVARYNQPQHF
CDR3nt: TGTGCCAGCAGTTTATGGGAAGTGGCAAGATACAATCAGCCCCAGCATTTT

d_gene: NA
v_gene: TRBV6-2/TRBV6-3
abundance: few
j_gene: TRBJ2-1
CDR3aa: CASAVSGGDNEQFF
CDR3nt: TGTGCCAGCGCCGTCAGCGGTGGGGACAATGAGCAGTTCTTC

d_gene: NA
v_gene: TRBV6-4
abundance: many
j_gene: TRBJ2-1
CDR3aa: CASSDGQDSDEQFF
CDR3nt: TGTGCCAGCAGTGACGGGCAGGACTCCGATGAGCAGTTCTTC

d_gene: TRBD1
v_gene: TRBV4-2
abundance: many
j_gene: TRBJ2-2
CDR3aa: CASSTWDRGDGELFF
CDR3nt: TGTGCCAGCAGCACCTGGGACAGGGGGGACGGGGAGCTGTTTTTT

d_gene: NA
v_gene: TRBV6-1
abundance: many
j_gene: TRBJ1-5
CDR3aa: CASRGVQAQVLTQHF
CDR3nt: TGTGCCAGCAGGGGTGTGCAGGCCCAGGTTCTTACCCAGCATTTT

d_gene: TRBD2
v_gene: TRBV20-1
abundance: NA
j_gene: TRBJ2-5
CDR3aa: CSARLAGGLETQYF
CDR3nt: TGCAGTGCTCGACTAGCGGGGGGGCTAGAGACCCAGTACTTC

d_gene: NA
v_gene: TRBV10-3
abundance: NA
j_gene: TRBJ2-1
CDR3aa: CAISEGGLLRNEQFF
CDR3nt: TGTGCCATCAGTGAGGGAGGGCTTCTGAGGAATGAGCAGTTCTTC

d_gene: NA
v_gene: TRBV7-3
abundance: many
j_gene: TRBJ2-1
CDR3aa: CASSHLSGPRSVEQFF
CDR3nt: TGTGCCAGCAGCCACCTAAGCGGTCCCCGCTCCGTAGAGCAGTTCTTC

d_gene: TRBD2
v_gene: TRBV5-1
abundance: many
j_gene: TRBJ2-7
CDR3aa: CASSSGGLAVHEQYF
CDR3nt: TGCGCCAGCAGCTCGGGGGGACTAGCAGTTCACGAGCAGTACTTC

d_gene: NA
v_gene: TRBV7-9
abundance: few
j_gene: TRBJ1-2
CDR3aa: CASSLYILGLEGYTF
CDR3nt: TGTGCCAGCAGCTTGTATATTTTGGGATTGGAGGGCTACACCTTC

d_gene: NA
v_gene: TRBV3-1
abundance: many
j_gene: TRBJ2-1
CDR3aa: CASSRVSEQFF
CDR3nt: TGTGCCAGCAGCCGGGTCAGTGAGCAGTTCTTC

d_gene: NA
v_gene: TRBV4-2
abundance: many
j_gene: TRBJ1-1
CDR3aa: CASSQEGGPEAFF
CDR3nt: TGTGCCAGCAGCCAAGAGGGCGGTCCTGAAGCTTTCTTT

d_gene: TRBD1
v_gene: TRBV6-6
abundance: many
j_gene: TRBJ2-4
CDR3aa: CASKSPLVDSEGTGEVKNIQYF
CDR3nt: TGTGCCAGCAAGTCTCCTTTGGTGGACTCCGAGGGGACAGGGGAAGTCAAAAACATTCAGTACTTC

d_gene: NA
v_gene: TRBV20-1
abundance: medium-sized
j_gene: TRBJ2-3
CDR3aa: CSAPLAGTSTQYF
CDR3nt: TGCAGTGCCCCCCTAGCAGGGACAAGTACGCAGTATTTT

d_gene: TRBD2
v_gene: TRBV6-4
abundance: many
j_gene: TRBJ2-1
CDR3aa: CASSDFSGSAYNEQFF
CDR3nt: TGTGCCAGCAGTGACTTTAGCGGGAGCGCCTACAATGAGCAGTTCTTC

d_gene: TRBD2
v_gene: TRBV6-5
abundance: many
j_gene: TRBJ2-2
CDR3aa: CASSYSLAGLNTGELFF
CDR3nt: TGTGCCAGCAGTTACTCACTAGCGGGTTTGAACACCGGGGAGCTGTTTTTT

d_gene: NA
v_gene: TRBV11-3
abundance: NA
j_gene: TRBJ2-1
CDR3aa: CASSLVRLNNEQFF
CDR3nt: TGTGCCAGCAGCTTAGTACGACTAAACAATGAGCAGTTCTTC

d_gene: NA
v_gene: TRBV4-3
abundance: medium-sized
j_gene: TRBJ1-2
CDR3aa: CASSQENVFSYGYTF
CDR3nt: TGCGCCAGCAGCCAGGAAAACGTATTTAGCTATGGCTACACCTTC

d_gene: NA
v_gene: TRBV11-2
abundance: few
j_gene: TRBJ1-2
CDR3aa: CASSRAAGRSDGYTF
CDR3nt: TGTGCCAGCAGCCGCGCCGCTGGTCGGTCGGATGGATACACCTTC